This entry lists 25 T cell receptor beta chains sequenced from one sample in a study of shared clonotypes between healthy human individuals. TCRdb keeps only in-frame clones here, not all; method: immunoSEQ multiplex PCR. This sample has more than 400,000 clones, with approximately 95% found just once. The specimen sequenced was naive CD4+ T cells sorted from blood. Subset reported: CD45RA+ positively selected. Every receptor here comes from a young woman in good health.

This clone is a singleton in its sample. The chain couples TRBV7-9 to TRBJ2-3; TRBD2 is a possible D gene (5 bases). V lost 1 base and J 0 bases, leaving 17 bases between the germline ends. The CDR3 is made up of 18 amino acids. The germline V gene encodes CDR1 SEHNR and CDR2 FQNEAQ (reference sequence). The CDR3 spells CASSLGRMGRTSTDTQYF. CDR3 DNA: TGTGCCAGCAGCTTAGGGAGGATGGGCAGGACTAGCACAGATACGCAGTATTTT.

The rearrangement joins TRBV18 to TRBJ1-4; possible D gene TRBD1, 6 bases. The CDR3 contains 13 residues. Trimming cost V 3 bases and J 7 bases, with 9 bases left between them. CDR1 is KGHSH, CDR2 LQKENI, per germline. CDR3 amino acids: CASSPAGAEKLFF. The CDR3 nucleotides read TGTGCCAGCTCACCTGCGGGGGCTGAAAAACTGTTTTTT.

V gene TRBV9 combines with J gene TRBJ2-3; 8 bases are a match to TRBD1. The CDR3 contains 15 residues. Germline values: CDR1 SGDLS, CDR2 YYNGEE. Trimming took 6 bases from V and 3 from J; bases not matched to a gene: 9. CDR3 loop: CASNSRWTGTDTQYF. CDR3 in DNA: TGTGCCAGCAACTCGAGGTGGACAGGGACAGATACGCAGTATTTT.

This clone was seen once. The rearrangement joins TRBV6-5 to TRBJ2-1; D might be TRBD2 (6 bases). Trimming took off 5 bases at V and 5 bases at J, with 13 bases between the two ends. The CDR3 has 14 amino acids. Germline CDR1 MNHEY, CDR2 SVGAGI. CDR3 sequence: CASSKERVNNEQFF. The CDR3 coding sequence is TGTGCCAGCAGTAAGGAGCGGGTGAACAATGAGCAGTTCTTC.

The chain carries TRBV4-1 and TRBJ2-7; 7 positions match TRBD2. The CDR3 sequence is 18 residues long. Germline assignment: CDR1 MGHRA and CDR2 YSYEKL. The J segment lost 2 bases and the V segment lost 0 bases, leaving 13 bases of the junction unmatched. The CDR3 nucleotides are TGCGCCAGCAGCCAAGAAAGGGCTAGCGGCGGATACACCTACGAGCAGTACTTC. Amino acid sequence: CASSQERASGGYTYEQYF.

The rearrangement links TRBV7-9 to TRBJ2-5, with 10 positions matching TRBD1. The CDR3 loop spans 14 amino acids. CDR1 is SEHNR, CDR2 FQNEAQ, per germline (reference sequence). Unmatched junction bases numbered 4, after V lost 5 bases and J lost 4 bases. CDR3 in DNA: TGTGCCAGCAGCGACAGGGGGCGCACAGAGACCCAGTACTTC. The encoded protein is CASSDRGRTETQYF.

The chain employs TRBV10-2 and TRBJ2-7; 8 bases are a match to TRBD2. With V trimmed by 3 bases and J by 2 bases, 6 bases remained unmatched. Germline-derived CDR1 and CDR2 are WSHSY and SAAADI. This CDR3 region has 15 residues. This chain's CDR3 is CASSERAGGPYEQYF. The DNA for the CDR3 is TGCGCCAGCAGTGAAAGGGCGGGAGGCCCCTACGAGCAGTACTTC.

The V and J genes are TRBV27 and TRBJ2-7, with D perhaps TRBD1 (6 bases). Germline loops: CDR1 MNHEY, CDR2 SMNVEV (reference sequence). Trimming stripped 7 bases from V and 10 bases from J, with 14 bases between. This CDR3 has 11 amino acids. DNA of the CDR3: TGTGCCAGCAACCTTCAGGACAGCCAGTACTTC. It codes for CASNLQDSQYF.

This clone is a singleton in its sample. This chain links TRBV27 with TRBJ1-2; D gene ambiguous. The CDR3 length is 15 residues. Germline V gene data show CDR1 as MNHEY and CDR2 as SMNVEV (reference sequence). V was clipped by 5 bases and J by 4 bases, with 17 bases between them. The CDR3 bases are TGTGCCAGCAGTCCCAGCTCGGGTTGGAGCTATGGCTACACCTTC. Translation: CASSPSSGWSYGYTF.

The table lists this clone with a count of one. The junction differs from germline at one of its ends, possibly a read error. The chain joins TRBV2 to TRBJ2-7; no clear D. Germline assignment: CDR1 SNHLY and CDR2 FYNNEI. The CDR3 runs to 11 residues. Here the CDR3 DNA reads TGTGCCAGCAGTGAGGTGGCCGCTGTATGTTTC. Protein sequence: CASSEVAAVCF.

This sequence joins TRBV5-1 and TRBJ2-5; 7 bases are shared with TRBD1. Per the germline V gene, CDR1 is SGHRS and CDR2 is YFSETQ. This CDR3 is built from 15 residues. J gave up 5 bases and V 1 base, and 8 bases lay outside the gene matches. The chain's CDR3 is CASSLPEGAGETQYF. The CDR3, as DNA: TGCGCCAGCAGCTTGCCCGAGGGGGCCGGGGAGACCCAGTACTTC.

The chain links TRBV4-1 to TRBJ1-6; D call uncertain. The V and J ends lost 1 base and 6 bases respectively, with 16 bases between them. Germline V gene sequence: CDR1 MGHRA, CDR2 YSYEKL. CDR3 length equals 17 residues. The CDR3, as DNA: TGCGCCAGCAGCCAAGGCCGAGGAGGTAGCGCTAATTCACCCCTCCACTTT. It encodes CASSQGRGGSANSPLHF.

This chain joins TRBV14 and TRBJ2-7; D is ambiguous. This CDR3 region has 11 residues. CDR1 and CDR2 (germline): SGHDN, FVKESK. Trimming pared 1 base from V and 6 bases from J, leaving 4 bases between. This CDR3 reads CASSQGFEQYF. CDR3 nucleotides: TGTGCCAGCAGCCAAGGCTTCGAGCAGTACTTC.

The CDR3 reads CASSYGDRIGQPQHF. The DNA of the CDR3 is TGTGCCAGCAGCTACGGGGACAGAATAGGTCAGCCCCAGCATTTT. The rearrangement links TRBV2 to TRBJ1-5; TRBD1 matches at 7 bases. Germline V gene lookup returns CDR1 SNHLY and CDR2 FYNNEI. This CDR3 is 15 amino acids long. The V segment lost 6 bases and the J segment 6 bases; nucleotides outside the gene matches: 11.

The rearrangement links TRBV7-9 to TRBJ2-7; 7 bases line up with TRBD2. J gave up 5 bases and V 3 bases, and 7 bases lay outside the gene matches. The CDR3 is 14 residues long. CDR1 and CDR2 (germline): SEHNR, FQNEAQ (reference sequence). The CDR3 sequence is CASSLGRGQDEQYF. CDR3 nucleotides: TGTGCCAGCAGCTTGGGGAGGGGTCAAGACGAGCAGTACTTC.

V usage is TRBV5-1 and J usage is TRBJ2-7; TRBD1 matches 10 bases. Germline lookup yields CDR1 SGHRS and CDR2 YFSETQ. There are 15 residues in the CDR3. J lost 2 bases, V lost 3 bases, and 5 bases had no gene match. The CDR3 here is CASSSWTGGAYEQYF. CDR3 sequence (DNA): TGCGCCAGCAGCTCCTGGACAGGGGGGGCCTACGAGCAGTACTTC.

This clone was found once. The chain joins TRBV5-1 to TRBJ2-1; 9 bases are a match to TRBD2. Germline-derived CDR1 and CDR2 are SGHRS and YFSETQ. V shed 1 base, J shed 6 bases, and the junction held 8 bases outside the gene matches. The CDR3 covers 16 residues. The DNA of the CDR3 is TGCGCCAGCAGCTTGATCTCGGTACTAGCGGGCAATGAGCAGTTCTTC. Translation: CASSLISVLAGNEQFF.

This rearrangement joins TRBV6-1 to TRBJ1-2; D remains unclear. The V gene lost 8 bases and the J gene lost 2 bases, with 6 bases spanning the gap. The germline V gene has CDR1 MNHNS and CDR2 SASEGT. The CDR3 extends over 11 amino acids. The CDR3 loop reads CASVNNYGYTF. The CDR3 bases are TGTGCCAGCGTCAACAACTATGGCTACACCTTC.

DNA of the CDR3: TGTGCCAGCAGTTTCCAGGGGGGTGGCTATGGCTACACCTTC. This translates into CASSFQGGGYGYTF. This chain links TRBV27 with TRBJ1-2; 7 nucleotides align to TRBD1. J was trimmed by 4 bases and V by 3 bases; bases with no gene match: 5. The CDR3 is 14 amino acids. Germline V CDR1 and CDR2: MNHEY, SMNVEV (reference sequence).

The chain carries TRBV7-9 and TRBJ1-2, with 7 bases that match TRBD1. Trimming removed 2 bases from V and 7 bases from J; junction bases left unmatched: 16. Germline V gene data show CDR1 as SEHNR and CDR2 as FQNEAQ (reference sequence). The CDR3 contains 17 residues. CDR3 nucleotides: TGTGCCAGCAGCTTACCGGGACAGTCCGAGGACTATGGTGGCTACACCTTC. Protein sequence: CASSLPGQSEDYGGYTF.

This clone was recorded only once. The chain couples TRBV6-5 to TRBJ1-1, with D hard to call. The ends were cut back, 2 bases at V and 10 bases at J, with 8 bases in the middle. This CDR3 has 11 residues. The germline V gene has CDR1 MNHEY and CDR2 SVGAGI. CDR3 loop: CASSYPPGAFF. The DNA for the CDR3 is TGTGCCAGCAGTTACCCGCCGGGAGCTTTCTTT.

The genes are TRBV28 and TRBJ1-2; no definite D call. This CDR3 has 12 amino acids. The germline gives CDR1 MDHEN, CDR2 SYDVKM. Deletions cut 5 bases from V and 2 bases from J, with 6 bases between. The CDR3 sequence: CASSKENYGYTF. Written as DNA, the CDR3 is TGTGCCAGCAGTAAGGAGAACTATGGCTACACCTTC.

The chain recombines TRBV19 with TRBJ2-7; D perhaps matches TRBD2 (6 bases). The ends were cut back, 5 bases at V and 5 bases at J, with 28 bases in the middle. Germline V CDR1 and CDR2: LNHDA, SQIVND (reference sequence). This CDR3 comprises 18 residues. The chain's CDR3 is CASSLPIARTGSRNEQYF. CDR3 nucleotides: TGTGCCAGTAGTTTGCCTATAGCTCGCACCGGGAGTAGGAACGAGCAGTACTTC.

The CDR3 here is CASAEGNYEQYF. CDR3 bases: TGTGCCAGCGCGGAGGGAAACTACGAGCAGTACTTC. The rearrangement joins TRBV28 to TRBJ2-5; perhaps TRBD2 as D (6 bases). Matching the DNA end better, TRBJ2-7 makes the J call doubtful. The CDR3 is made up of 12 amino acids. The germline V gene encodes CDR1 MDHEN and CDR2 SYDVKM.

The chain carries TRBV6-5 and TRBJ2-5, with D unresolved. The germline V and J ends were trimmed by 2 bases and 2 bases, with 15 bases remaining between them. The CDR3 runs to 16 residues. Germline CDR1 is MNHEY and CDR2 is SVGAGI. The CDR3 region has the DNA TGTGCCAGCAGTTACCTCGGATTTCGGCATCAAGAGACCCAGTACTTC. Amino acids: CASSYLGFRHQETQYF.